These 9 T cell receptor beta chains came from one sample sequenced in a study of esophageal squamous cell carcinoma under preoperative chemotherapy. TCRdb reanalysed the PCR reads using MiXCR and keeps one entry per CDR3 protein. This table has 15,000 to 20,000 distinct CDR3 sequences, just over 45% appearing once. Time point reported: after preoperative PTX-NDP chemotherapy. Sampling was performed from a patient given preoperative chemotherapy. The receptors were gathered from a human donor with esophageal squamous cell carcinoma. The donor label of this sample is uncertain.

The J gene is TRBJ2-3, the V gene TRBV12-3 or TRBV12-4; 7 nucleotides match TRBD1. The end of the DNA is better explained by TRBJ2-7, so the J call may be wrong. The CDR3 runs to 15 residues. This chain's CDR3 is CARGLGGPGPDTQYF. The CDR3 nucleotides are TGTGCCAGGGGTTTAGGGGGCCCTGGGCCAGATACGCAGTACTTC.

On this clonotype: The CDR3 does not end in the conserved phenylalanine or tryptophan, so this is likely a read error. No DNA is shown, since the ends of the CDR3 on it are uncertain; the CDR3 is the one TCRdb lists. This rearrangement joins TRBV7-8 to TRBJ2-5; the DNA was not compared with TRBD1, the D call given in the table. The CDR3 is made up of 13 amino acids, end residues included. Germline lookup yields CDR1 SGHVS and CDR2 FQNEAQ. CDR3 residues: CASSPGQQETQYS.

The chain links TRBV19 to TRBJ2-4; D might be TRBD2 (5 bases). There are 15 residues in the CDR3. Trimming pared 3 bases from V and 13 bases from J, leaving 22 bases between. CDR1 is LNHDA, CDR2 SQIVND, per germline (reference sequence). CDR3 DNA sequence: TGTGCCAGTAGTATCGATCTGCGGGCCAAAGATATGCAGTACTTC. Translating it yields CASSIDLRAKDMQYF.

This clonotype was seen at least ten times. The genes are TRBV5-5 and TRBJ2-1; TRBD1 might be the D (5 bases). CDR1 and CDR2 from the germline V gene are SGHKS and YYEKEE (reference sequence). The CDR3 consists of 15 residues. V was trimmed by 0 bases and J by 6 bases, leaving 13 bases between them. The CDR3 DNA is TGTGCCAGCAGCTTGGTAGGGGATCTCGGCAATGAGCAGTTCTTC. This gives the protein CASSLVGDLGNEQFF.

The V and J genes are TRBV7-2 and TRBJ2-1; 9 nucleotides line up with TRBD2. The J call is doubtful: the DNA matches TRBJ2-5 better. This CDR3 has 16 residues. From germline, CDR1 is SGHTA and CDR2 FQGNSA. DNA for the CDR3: TGTGCCAGCAGCTTATGGCGGGAGGGCAGGGGGGAGACCCAGTACTTC. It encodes CASSLWREGRGETQYF.

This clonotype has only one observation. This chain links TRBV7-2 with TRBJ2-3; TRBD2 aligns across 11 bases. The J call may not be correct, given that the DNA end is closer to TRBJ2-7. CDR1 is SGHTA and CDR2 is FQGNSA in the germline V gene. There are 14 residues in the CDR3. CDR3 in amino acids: CASSLTSGSAEQYF. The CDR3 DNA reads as TGTGCCAGCAGCTTAACTAGCGGGAGTGCCGAGCAGTACTTC.

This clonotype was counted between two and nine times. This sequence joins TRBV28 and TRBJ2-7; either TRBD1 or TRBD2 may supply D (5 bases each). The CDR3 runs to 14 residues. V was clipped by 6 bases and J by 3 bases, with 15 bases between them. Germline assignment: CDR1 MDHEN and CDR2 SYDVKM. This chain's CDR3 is CASSFMGRSYEQYF. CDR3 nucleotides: TGTGCCAGCAGCTTTATGGGACGGAGCTACGAGCAGTACTTC.

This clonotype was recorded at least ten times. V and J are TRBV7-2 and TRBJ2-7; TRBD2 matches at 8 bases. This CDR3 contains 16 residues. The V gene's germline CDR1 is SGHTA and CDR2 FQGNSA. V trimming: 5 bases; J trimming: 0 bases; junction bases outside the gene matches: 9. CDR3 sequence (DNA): TGTGCCAGCAGCCGTCGGGGGGGAGAGAGCTCCTACGAGCAGTACTTC. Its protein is CASSRRGGESSYEQYF.

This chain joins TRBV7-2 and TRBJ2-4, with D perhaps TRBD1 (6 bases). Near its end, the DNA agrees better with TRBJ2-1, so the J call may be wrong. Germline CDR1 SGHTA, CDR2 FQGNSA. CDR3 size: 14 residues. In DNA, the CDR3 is TGTGCCAGCAGCCCACTTAGACAGGTCGAGACCCAGTTCTTC. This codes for CASSPLRQVETQFF.